This T cell receptor beta chain was recorded in a study of cytomegalovirus exposure and HLA in healthy donors (dated by TCRdb to the late 2010s). About the investigation overall: In an earlier analysis of under 600 of the donors, about 260 Gb of sequence data and 90 million to 130 million unique TCR beta sequences from 150 million to 200 million T cells were reported. Because of strong linkage in the cohort, roughly five DR-DQ haplotypes were treated as single units for association and clustering. The study was designed to test whether signatures of past pathogen exposure could be identified by cataloging public T cell receptors. A later genetic analysis took genome-wide SNP genotypes for about 65% of the roughly 670 donors and used that subset as a discovery cohort. The genetic ancestry cluster associated with self-reported Caucasian donors included about 84% of the 350 to 500 genotyped donors. Every discovery cohort repertoire had been produced on one sequencing platform. Donor age, sex, ethnicity and CMV serostatus were compiled together with the repertoire data. A separate validation cohort of over a hundred different subjects was used in addition to the approximately 610-subject first cohort. A later analysis re-examined previously published TCR beta repertoires from roughly 720 donors and added high-resolution HLA genotyping to investigate patterns of TCR occurrence. In the later analysis, no new phenotypic data were used to find candidate immune exposures; instead, reliance was placed on TCR beta sequences and their occurrence across donors. In an earlier analysis of roughly 540 of the donors, high-throughput TCR beta sequencing was used to judge whether each TCR beta V gene segment behaved as functional or pseudogenic. HLA typing included class I and class II loci at four-digit resolution. Approximately 330 gigabases of sequencing data and around 90 million unique TCR sequences made up an early release that covered about 640 HLA-typed donors. To predict cytomegalovirus infection status, the study combined high-throughput TCR immunosequencing, statistical association of individual TCRs with disease status, and machine learning. The study used immunosequencing to profile the T cell repertoires of hundreds of subjects and linked those repertoires to cytomegalovirus serostatus. Typing coverage varied by locus: about 629-640 donors for A, B, C, DRB1 and DQB1; roughly 560 for DQA1; 606 for DPA1; around 490 for DPB1. Across approximately 400 genotyped donors of the cohort, an average of roughly 200,000 unique TCR beta nucleotide sequences per donor were sequenced, and about a sixth of those sequences were non-productive.

The cohort was made up of 650 to 700 healthy bone marrow donors. At the time of sampling, all cohort members were nominally healthy, though unrecorded immune exposures were likely present. The donor tested CMV seropositive and was one of the 289 seropositive cohort members. A peripheral blood sample was collected from each donor, and TCR beta sequencing was performed on peripheral blood mononuclear cells. The Qiagen DNeasy Blood Extraction Kit was used to extract genomic DNA from the blood cell samples. The junction shows trimming of 4 bases on V and 6 bases on J, plus 13 bases between the germline ends. The germline V gene gives CDR1 as SGHTA and CDR2 as FQGTGA. The CDR3, cysteine through phenylalanine, is 13 amino acids long. Only the CDR3 region is kept as DNA, spanning 39 bases read in frame from base 1. Of note for this clone: Its antigen is currently not known. The sample holds no much larger clone one base away, and base qualities are not on file.

Findings and caveats that apply to the study as a whole: In both the original and validation cohorts, the classifier was reported to diagnose cytomegalovirus status with high specificity and sensitivity. Immune exposure information for the cohort was limited to CMV serostatus. Broadly in line with IMGT annotations, most TCR beta V segments showed up in productive rearrangements about 87% or about 30% of the time in an earlier analysis of under 700 of the donors. The study listed approximately 160 TCR beta chains as associated with cytomegalovirus. Compared with the roughly 700-donor mean, donors in an Asian-associated ancestry cluster had fewer N-insertions in productive TCRs, according to a later genetic analysis. Assigning TCR associations to individual alleles was difficult when HLA alleles, especially DR and DQ, strongly co-occurred. A further reported finding was that TCR beta sequences accurately predicted the HLA-A and HLA-B alleles for most subjects in the first cohort. A later analysis found that TCR association rates varied across HLA loci, with DRB1 alleles showing the most associated TCRs and HLA-C alleles the fewest. HLA typing was unavailable for some donors at each locus, so association tests used only the typed subset. In a later analysis, 15,000 to 20,000 TCR beta sequences were associated with specific HLA alleles at a false discovery rate of 0.05. Because the 87-base-pair reads could not distinguish some IMGT-functional V segments, including TRBV6-2 and TRBV6-3, those segments were excluded. The cohort was sequenced for TCR beta chains only, and without alpha or paired-chain data the features that could be detected were limited. Because counts were too low, roughly 18 rarely observed V segments, including chromosome 9 orphons, were left out of the earlier analysis of a few hundred of the donors. Compared with equally common non-associated chains, HLA-associated TCR beta chains in a later analysis were more clonally expanded and had lower generation probabilities. The sequencing pipeline was judged likely to have produced a cluster of highly shared sequence variants as a technical artifact. A few of the identified cytomegalovirus-associated TCR beta chains were confirmed in vitro to be specific for cytomegalovirus antigens. Most TCR sequences were observed very rarely across donors, whereas some public TCRs were present in many individuals. Several of the top co-occurrence clusters appeared to be linked to parvovirus B19, influenza, CMV and Epstein-Barr virus, according to a later analysis. Roughly uniform sequencing depth across donors was assumed in presence/absence analyses, although this assumption may not hold. Most CMV-associated TCR beta chains appeared to be HLA-restricted in a later analysis, and the HLA associations seemed to be driven largely by CMV exposure. The authors suggested that the approach could potentially be extended to other disease states and immunological phenotypes. Correlated functional status among segregating V segments might be attributable to linkage disequilibrium, but an unknown experimental factor could not be ruled out. In a later genetic analysis, a missense DCLRE1C variant was associated with V-gene and J-gene trimming of TCR beta chains, and the association was replicated in an independent cohort.

Library method: the immunoSEQ multiplex PCR assay. The multiplex PCR relied on a mix of 60 forward primers for TCR Vbeta segments and 13 reverse primers for TCR Jbeta segments. A multiplex PCR assay on genomic DNA amplified the CDR3 region of rearranged TCR beta genes. On the Illumina HiSeq System, the amplified TCR beta libraries were sequenced as 87-base-pair reads. Concerning the study's data processing: A later analysis counted about 76 million unique TCR beta chains across the 600 to 850 repertoires, and some 11 million of these chains were shared by at least two donors. Raw reads were error-corrected and collapsed into unique sequences by a nearest-neighbor algorithm in which closely related sequences were merged to remove PCR and sequencing errors. Alignment of CDR3 sequences to IMGT reference sequences was used to assign V, D and J gene segments. For a sequence to be retained, a match of at least six nucleotides was required to both a V gene segment and a J gene segment. Rearrangements were classified as productive when the CDR3 lacked stop codons and remained in frame with V and J, and all other rearrangements were classified as non-productive. Following IMGT convention, CDR3 was defined as the stretch from the second conserved V-encoded cysteine to the conserved J-encoded phenylalanine. Sequences without an unambiguous match to a single V gene segment were excluded from the earlier analysis of approximately 600 of the donors. In an earlier analysis of approximately 500 of the donors, a V segment was called functional when productive rearrangements were above 56.7%, and segregating when the standard deviation between donors exceeded 5%. A statistical classification framework was built for diagnosing cytomegalovirus status from the catalog of TCR beta chain sequences. In a later analysis, TCR nucleotide sequences were compared against IMGT/GENE-DB human TR gene sequences so that V and J genes could be assigned. Using the TCRdist pipeline, a later analysis assigned CDR3 sequences along with most-parsimonious VDJ recombination scenarios. In a later analysis, each TCR beta chain was defined by its CDR3 amino acid sequence together with its V-gene family, and reads lacking a unique V-gene family were excluded. A later analysis removed 550 to 650 highly shared, low-generation-probability nucleotide sequences to deal with suspected cross-contamination and a sequencing artifact. In a later analysis, a clonal expansion index for each public chain was calculated from normalized within-repertoire ranks of inferred template counts. Generation probabilities in a later analysis came from a VDJ recombination model fitted to out-of-frame rearrangements, and those results were checked against IGoR. Hypergeometric tests were used in a later analysis to score TCR-TCR, TCR-HLA and TCR-CMV co-occurrence, with a repertoire-size bias correction applied to the TCR pairs. To estimate false discovery rates, a later analysis permuted the HLA or CMV assignments 20 times. A later analysis grouped co-occurring TCRs with DBSCAN, adding TCRdist sequence similarity when clustering within HLA-allele-positive subsets. For co-occurrence clustering, repertoires with fewer than 30,000 or more than 120,000 public chains were excluded, along with 5 or 6 repertoires with anomalous nucleotide sharing. TCRdb obtained this table from immuneACCESS and retained in-frame rearrangements with V and J assigned. These tables miss some clones; where compared with another copy, unresolved V genes account for less than half of the shortfall, and the remainder is unexplained. Clonal size and the V and J genes are those of that table, whereas D and trimming came from the DNA. Counted in this sample were more than 95,000 clones; roughly 74% of them appeared once. In total, the top ten clones hold roughly 14% of the sample.

Rearrangement joined TRBV7-3 to TRBJ2-7; a tentative D match to TRBD1 spans 6 bases. Sequenced input: PBMCs. The receptor's source is a woman in her 70s in good health and CMV-seropositive. For the CDR3, the sequence is CASSSRIRGEQYF. The nucleotides read TGTGCCAGCAGCTCACGGATCAGGGGCGAGCAGTACTTC.